This T cell receptor beta chain appears in the sequencing data of a study of T cell responses to AZD1222 COVID-19 vaccine. Study results and limitations: Among AZD1222 vaccinees, only 5 or 6 were seropositive at baseline. It should be noted that donors were predominantly white British and more often female, and clonal diversity was possibly underestimated.

Profiling relied on immunoSEQ multiplex PCR, and the TCRdb table lists in-frame clones only, not all of them. The data hold more than 110,000 clones, with about 92% observed a single time. To note about this clone: Antigen: not known.

CDR1 is MNHNS and CDR2 is SASEGT in the germline V gene. The CDR3 has 14 amino acids. The V and J ends lost 2 bases and 5 bases respectively, with 12 bases between them. The specimen was peripheral blood, collected 28 days after the second AZD1222 dose. The sequence was obtained from an adult who received the AZD1222 COVID-19 vaccine. The rearrangement joins TRBV6-1 to TRBJ1-2; perhaps TRBD1 as D (6 bases). This chain's CDR3 is CASSERGQRYGYTF. CDR3 nucleotides: TGTGCCAGCAGTGAACGAGGACAGAGATATGGCTACACCTTC.